The entry below gives a single TCR beta chain sequence along with its context. Its antigen is still unknown. Naive CD4+ cells were sorted as CD4+CD8-CD45RO-CD45RA+; naive CD8+ as CD8+CD4-CD45RA+CD27bright. Each TCR library used 500 ng of total RNA and a linear amplification protocol. In TCRdb, the reads were re-called with MiXCR into one record per CDR3 protein. The sample holds approximately 200,000 distinct CDR3 sequences, around three quarters seen once. The CDR3 is 13 residues long. V lost 6 bases and J 4 bases, leaving 13 bases between the germline ends. CDR1 and CDR2 from the germline V gene are LNHDA and SQIVND (reference sequence). The data stem from a study of healthy donors' naive CD4 and CD8 T cells. Background on the study: TCR alpha primers covered all functional IMGT alpha gene variants.

Study conclusions and caveats: Naive CD4+ and CD8+ cells reportedly differed in usage of most V and J genes. Alpha and beta chains were sequenced in bulk without pairing.

The origin of this receptor is a pool of human donors in good health; the sample pools cells from several healthy donors. The rearrangement links TRBV19 to TRBJ2-7; D unclear. Sequencing was carried out using naive CD4+ and CD8+ T cells sorted from blood, pooled from several donors. For the CDR3, the DNA is TGTGCCAGTAGCCCATGGATGGGGTACGAGCAGTACTTC. This encodes CASSPWMGYEQYF.